This note documents a single T cell receptor (beta chain) sequence. The antigen is undetermined. V gave up 3 bases and J gave up 3 bases, with 8 bases separating them. Germline values: CDR1 MNHNS, CDR2 SASEGT. The CDR3 has 14 amino acids. This specimen belongs to a study of cytomegalovirus exposure and HLA in healthy donors. Notes on the study in general: Published work reported that the classifier diagnosed cytomegalovirus status with high specificity and sensitivity. Across all donors, roughly uniform sequencing depth was an assumption of the presence/absence analyses. Specificity of three CMV-associated chains for CMV antigens was verified in vitro.

Both 60 Vbeta primers and 13 Jbeta primers went into the PCR. TCRdb keeps only in-frame clones here, not all; method: immunoSEQ multiplex PCR. The sample shows some 170,000 clones, roughly 76% of them seen only once. V is TRBV6-1 and J is TRBJ1-4; D may be TRBD1 (5 bases). This sequence was found in a young woman in good health and CMV-seropositive. The sample taken for sequencing was PBMCs. The CDR3 here is CASSDRQSNEKLFF. For the CDR3, the DNA is TGTGCCAGCAGTGACCGACAGTCTAATGAAAAACTGTTTTTT.